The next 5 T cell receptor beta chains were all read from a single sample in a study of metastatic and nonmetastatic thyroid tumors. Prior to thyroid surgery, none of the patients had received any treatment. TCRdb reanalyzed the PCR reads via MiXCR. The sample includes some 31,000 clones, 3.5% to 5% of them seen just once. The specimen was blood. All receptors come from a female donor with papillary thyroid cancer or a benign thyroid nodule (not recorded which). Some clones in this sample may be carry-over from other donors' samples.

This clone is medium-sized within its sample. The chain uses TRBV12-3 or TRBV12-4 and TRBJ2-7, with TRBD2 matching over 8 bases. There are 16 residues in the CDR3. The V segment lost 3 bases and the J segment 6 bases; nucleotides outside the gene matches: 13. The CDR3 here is CASSFDRGRRWLEQYF. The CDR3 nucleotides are TGTGCCAGCAGTTTCGATCGCGGGAGGAGGTGGCTCGAGCAGTACTTC.

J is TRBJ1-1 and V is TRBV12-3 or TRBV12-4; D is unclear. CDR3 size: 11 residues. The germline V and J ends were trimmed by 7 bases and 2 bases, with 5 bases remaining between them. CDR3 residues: CASTFNTEAFF. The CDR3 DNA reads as TGTGCCAGCACTTTCAACACTGAAGCTTTCTTT.

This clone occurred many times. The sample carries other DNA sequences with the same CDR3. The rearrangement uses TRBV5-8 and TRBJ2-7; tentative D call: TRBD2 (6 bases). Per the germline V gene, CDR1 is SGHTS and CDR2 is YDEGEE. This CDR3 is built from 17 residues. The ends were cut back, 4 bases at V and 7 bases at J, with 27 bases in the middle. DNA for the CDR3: TGTGCCAGCAGCCCGGATCTGACCGGGACTGGGGGTCGGGAGCAGTACTTC. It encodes CASSPDLTGTGGREQYF.

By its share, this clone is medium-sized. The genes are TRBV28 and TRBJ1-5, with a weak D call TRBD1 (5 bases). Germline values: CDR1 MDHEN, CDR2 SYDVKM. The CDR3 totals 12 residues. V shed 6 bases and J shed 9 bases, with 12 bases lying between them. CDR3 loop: CASSLDSMPQHF. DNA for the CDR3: TGTGCCAGCAGCCTAGACAGCATGCCCCAGCATTTT.

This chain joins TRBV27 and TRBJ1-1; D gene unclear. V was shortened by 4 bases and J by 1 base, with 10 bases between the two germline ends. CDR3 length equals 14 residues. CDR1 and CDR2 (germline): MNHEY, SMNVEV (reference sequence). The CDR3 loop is CASSSVVENTEAFF. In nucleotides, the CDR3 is TGTGCCAGCAGTTCTGTCGTTGAGAACACTGAAGCTTTCTTT.